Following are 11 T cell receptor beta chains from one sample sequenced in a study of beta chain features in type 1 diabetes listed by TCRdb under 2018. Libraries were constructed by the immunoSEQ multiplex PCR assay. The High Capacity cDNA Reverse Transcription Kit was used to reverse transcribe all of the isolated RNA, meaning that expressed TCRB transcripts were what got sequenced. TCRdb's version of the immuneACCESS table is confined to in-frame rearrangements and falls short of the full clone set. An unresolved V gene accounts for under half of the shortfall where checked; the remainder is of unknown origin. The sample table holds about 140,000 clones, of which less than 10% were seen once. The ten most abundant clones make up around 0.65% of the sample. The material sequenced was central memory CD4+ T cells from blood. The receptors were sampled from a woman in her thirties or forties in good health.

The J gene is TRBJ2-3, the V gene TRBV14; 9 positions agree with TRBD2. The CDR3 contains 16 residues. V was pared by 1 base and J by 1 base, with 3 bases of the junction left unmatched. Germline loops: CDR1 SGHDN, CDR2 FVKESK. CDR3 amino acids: CASSQVGLARTDTQYF. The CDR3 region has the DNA TGTGCCAGCAGCCAAGTGGGACTAGCCCGCACAGATACGCAGTATTTT.

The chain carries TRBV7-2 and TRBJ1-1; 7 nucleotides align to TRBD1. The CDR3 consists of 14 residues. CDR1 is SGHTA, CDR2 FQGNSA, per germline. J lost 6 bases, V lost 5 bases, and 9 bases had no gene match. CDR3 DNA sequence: TGTGCCAGCAGCGCGTCCAGGGGGAAGCCTGAAGCTTTCTTT. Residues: CASSASRGKPEAFF.

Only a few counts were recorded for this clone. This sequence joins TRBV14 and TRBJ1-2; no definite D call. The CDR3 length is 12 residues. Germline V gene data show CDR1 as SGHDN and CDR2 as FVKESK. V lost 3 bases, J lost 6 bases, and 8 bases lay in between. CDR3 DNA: TGTGCCAGCAGCCAGATGAGGGATGGCTACACCTTC. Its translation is CASSQMRDGYTF.

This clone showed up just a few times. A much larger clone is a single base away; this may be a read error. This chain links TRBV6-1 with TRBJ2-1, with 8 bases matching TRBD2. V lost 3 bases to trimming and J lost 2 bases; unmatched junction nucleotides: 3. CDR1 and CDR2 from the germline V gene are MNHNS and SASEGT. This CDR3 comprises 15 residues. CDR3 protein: CASSDSGGAYNEQFF. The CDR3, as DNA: TGTGCCAGCAGTGACTCCGGGGGGGCCTACAATGAGCAGTTCTTC.

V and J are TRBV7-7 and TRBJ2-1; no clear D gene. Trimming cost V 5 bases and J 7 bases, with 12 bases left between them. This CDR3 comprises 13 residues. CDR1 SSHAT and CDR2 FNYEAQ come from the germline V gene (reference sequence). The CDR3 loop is CASSPRLSNEQFF. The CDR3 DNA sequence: TGTGCCAGCAGCCCTCGACTCAGTAATGAGCAGTTCTTC.

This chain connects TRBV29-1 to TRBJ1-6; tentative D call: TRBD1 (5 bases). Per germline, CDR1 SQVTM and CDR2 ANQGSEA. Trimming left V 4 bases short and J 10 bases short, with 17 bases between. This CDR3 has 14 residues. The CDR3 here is CSVGRGVLGSPLHF. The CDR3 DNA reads TGCAGCGTTGGGCGGGGCGTCTTAGGATCACCCCTCCACTTT.

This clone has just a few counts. The CDR3 coding sequence is TGTGCCAGCAGTCTAGTAATGACTGAAGCTTTCTTT. It encodes CASSLVMTEAFF. The chain combines TRBV28 with TRBJ1-1; D unresolved. Germline V gene sequence: CDR1 MDHEN, CDR2 SYDVKM. The CDR3 runs 12 residues. Trimming took 5 bases from V and 5 from J, leaving 9 bases between them.

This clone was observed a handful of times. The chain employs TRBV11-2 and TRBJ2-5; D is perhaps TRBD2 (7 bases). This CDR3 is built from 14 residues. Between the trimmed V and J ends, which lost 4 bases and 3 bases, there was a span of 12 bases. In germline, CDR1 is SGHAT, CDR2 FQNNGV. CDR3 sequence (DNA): TGTGCCAGCAGCTGGCGGGGGCCCAAAGAGACCCAGTACTTC. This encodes CASSWRGPKETQYF.

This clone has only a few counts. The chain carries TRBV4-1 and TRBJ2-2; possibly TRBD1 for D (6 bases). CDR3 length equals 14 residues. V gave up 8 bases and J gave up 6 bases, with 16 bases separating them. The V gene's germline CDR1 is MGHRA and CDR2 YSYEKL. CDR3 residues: CASRRQVEAGELFF. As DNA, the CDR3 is TGCGCCAGCCGGAGACAGGTTGAAGCCGGGGAGCTGTTTTTT.

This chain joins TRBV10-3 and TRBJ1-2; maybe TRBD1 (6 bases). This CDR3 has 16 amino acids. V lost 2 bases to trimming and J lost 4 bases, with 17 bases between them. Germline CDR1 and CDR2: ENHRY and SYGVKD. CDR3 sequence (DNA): TGTGCCATCAGTGAGCGCTTGGCCGGGACATTCTATGGCTACACCTTC. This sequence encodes CAISERLAGTFYGYTF.

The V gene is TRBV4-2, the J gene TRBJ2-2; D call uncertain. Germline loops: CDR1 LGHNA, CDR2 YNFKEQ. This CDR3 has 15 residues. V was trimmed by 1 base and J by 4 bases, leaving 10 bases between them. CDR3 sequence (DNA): TGTGCCAGCAGCCAAGGAGGCCAAAGCACCGGGGAGCTGTTTTTT. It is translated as CASSQGGQSTGELFF.